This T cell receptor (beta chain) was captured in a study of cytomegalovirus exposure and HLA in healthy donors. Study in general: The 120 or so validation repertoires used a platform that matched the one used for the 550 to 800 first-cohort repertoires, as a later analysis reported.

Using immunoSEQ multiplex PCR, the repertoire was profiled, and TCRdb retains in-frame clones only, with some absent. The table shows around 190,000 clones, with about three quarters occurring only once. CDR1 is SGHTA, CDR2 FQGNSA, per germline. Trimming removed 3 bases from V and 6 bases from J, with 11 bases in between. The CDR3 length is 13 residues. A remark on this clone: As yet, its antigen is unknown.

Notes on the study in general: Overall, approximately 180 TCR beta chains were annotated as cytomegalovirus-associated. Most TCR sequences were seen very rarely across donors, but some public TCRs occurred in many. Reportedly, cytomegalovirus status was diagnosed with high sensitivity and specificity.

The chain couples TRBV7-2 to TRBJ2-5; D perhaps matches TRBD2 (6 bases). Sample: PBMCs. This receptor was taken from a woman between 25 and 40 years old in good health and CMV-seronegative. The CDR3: CASSFAGSKTQYF. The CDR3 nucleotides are TGTGCCAGCAGCTTTGCCGGGAGTAAGACCCAGTACTTC.